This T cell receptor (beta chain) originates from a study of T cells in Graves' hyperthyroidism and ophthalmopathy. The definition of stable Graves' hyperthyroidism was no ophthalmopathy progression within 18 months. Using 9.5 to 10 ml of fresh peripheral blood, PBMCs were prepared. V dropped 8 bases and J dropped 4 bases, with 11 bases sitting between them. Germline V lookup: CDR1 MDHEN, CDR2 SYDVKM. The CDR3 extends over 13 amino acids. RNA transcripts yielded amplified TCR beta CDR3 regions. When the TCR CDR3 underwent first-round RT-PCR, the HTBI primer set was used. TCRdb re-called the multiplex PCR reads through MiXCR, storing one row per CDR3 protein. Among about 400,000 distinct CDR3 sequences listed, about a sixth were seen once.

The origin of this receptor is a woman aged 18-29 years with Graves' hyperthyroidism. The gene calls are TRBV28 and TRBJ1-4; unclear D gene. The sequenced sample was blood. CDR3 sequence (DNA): TGTGCCAGCTTGGAGGGCCGTAATGAAAAACTGTTTTTT. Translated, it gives CASLEGRNEKLFF.